The entry below describes one T cell receptor (beta chain). Its target is not known. The record originates from a study of OX40 agonist ivuxolimab in advanced cancers. Study context: At 0.01 to 10 mg/kg, ivuxolimab was administered intravenously to patients every 2 weeks. Whole-study results and caveats: Researchers did not establish what antigens the expanded peripheral T cells target. On average, a greater number of expanded clones characterised CD8+ T cells relative to CD4+.

Trimming took 2 bases from V and 14 from J; bases not matched to a gene: 16. This CDR3 contains 17 residues. The germline V gene encodes CDR1 GTSNPN and CDR2 SVGIG (reference sequence). Only in-frame clones appear in the TCRdb table, and some are missing; sequencing was by immunoSEQ multiplex PCR. The table has about 120,000 clones, approximately 92% seen once. Material: CD4+ or CD8+ T cells sorted from blood, obtained in a trial of the OX40 agonist ivuxolimab. The origin of this receptor is an adult with an advanced solid tumor such as melanoma, head and neck, liver or kidney cancer. The chain employs TRBV30 and TRBJ2-3, with 16 bases that match TRBD2. The CDR3 nucleotides are TGTGCCTGGAGTACTTTGGCCGGGACTAGCGGGGGGGTCTTTCTGTATTTT. Protein product: CAWSTLAGTSGGVFLYF. Complete variable domain (other parts from reference TRBV30 and TRBJ2-3): SQTIHQWPATLVQPVGSPLSLECTVEGTSNPNLYWYRQAAGRGLQLLFYSVGIGQISSEVPQNLSASRPQDRQFILSSKKLLLSDSGFYLCAWSTLAGTSGGVFLYFGPGTRLTVL.